This TCR beta chain stems from a study of OX40 agonist ivuxolimab in advanced cancers. The CDR3 length is 15 residues. The V gene's germline CDR1 is MNHNY and CDR2 SVGAGI (reference sequence). V was cut by 5 bases and J by 4 bases, with 16 bases left in between. Overall study results and limits: Antigen targets of the expanded peripheral T cells went undetermined.

As to this clone: Its specificity is unknown.

Some clones are missing from TCRdb's copy, which holds only in-frame ones; the method was immunoSEQ multiplex PCR. The sample holds 100,000 or so clones, around 91% seen once. This TCR was sampled from an adult with an advanced solid tumor such as melanoma, head and neck, liver or kidney cancer. The chain has TRBV6-6 and TRBJ2-3; unclear D gene. Sequencing was performed on CD4+ or CD8+ T cells sorted from blood, taken in a trial of the OX40 agonist ivuxolimab. The CDR3 loop is CASSRPRSRSDTQYF. As DNA, the CDR3 is TGTGCCAGCAGTCGCCCCCGATCGAGGTCAGATACGCAGTATTTT.